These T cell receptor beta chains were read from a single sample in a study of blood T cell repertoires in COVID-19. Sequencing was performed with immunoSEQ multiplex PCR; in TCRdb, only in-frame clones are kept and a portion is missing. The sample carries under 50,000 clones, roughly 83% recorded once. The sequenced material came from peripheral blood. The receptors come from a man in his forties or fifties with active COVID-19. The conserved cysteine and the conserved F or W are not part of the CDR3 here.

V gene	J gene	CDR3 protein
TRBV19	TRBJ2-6	ASSIGASNSGANVLT
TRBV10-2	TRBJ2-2	ASTLRTGGLAGTGELF
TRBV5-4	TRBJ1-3	ASSFMTGGISGNTIY
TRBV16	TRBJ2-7	ASSQGVWGGLDEQY
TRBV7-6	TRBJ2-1	ASSHSGGLRDEQF
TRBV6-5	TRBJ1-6	ASTPKGGWYSPLH
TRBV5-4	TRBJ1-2	ASSPPRQGAIYGYT
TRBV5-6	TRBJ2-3	ASSLTGTDTQY
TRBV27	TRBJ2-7	ASSLGTSGASSYEQY
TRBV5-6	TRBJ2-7	ASSLRAGGRSYEQY
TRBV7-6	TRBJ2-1	ASRDGTGYNEQF
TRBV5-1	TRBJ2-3	ASSLEGGHGADTQY
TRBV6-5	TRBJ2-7	ATPGVGYEQY
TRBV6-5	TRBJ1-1	ASRTLQRSNTEAF
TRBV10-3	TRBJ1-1	AISEFGVVKMNTEAF
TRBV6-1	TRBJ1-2	ASSDGHITHGYT
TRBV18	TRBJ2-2	ASSQAVTNTGELF
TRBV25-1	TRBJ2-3	ASSESSGADTQY
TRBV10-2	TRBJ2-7	ATHKGDSYEQY
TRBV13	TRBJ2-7	ASSLARGNEQY
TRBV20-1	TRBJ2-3	SAGRTREQY
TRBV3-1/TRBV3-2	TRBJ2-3	ASSHRLAGDDTQY
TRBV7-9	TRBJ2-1	ASRSAGRALTGNEQF
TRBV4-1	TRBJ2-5	ASSQDGTSQETQY
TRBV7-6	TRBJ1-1	ASSLASGGSGTEAF
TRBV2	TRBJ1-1	ASSLRGSGEAF
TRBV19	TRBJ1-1	ASSYADTTEAF
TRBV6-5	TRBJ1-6	ASRLNRGDSPLH
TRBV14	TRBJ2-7	ASSLGQGEYEQY
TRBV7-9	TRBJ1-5	ASSLAGASNQPQH
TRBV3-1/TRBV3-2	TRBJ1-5	ASSHSGQNQPQH
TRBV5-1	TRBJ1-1	ASRPRDRSNTEAF
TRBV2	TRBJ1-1	ASSKIPTGTEAF
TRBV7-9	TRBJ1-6	ASSETGANSPLH
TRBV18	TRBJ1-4	ASRSVGNEKLF
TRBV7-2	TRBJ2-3	ASSWLISTDTQY
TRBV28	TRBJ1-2	ASSSVPGYGYT
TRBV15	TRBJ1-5	ATSGRSLLSNQPQH
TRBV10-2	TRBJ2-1	ASGLAGDQYNEQF